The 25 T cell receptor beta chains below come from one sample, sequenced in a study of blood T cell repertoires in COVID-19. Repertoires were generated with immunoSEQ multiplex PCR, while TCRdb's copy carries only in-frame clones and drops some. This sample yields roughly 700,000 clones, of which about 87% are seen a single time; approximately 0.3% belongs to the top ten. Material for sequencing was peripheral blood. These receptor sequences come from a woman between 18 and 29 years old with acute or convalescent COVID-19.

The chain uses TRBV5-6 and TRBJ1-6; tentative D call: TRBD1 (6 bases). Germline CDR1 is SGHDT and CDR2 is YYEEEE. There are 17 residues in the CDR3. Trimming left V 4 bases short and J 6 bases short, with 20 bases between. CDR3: CASSPRTKTGFNSPLHF. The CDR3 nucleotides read TGTGCCAGCAGCCCCCGTACGAAGACAGGATTTAATTCACCCCTCCACTTT.

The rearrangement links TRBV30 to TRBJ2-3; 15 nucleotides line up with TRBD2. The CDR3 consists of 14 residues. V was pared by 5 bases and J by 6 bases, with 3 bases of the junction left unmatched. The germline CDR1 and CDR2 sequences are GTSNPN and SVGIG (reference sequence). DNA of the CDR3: TGTGCCTGGGGACTAGCGGGGGGGCAGGATACGCAGTATTTT. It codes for CAWGLAGGQDTQYF.

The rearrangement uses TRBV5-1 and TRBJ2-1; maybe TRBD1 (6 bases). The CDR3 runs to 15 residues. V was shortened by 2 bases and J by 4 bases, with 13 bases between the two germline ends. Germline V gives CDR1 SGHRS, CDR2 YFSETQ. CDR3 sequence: CASSLGGSLYNEQFF. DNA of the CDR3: TGCGCCAGCAGCTTAGGGGGATCCCTTTACAATGAGCAGTTCTTC.

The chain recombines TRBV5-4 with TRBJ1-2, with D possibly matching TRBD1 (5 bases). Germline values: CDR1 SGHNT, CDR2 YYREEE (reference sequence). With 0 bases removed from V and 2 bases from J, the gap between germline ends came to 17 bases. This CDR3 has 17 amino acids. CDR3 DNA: TGTGCCAGCAGCTTGGGGGGTGGGGCGTTAGGGAACTATGGCTACACCTTC. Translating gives CASSLGGGALGNYGYTF.

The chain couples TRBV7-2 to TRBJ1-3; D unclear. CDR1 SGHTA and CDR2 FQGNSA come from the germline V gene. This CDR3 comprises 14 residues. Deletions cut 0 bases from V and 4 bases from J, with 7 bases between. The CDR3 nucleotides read TGTGCCAGCAGCTTAGCAGGGAGAGGAAACACCATATATTTT. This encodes CASSLAGRGNTIYF.

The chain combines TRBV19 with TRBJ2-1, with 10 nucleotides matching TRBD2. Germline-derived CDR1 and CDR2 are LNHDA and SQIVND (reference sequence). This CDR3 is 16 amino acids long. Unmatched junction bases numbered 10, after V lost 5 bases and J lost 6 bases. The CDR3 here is CASSGPLAGAPNEQFF. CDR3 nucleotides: TGTGCCAGTAGTGGACCCCTAGCGGGGGCTCCCAATGAGCAGTTCTTC.

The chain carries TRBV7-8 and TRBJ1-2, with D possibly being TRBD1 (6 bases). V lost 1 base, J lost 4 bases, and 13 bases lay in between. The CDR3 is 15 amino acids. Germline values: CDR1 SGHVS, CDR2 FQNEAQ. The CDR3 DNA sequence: TGTGCCAGCAGCTTAGAAGCACAGGGTCTCTATGGCTACACCTTC. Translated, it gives CASSLEAQGLYGYTF.

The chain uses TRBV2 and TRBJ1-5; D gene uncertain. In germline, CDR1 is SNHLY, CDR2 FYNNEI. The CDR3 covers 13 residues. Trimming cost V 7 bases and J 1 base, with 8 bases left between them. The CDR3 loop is CASKETSNQPQHF. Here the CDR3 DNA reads TGTGCCAGCAAAGAGACAAGCAATCAGCCCCAGCATTTT.

The CDR3 coding sequence is TGTGCCAGCAGTGTATTTCAGGGGGAGGCGGGAGGCTACACCTTC. Residues: CASSVFQGEAGGYTF. V is TRBV2 and J is TRBJ1-2; 7 bases align to TRBD1. Germline V lookup: CDR1 SNHLY, CDR2 FYNNEI. V was clipped by 4 bases and J by 8 bases; unmatched bases: 13. The CDR3 is 15 amino acids.

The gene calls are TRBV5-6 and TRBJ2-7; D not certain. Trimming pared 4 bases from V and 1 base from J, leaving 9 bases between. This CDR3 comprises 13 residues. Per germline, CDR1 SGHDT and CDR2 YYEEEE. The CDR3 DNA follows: TGTGCCAGCAGCCTGACACATTCCTACGAGCAGTACTTC. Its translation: CASSLTHSYEQYF.

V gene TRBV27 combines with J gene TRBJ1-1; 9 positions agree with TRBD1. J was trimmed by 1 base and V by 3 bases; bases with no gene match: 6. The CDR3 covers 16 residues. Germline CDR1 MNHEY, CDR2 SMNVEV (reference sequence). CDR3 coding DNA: TGTGCCAGCAGTTTTTCCGGGACAGGGTCGAACACTGAAGCTTTCTTT. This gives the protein CASSFSGTGSNTEAFF.

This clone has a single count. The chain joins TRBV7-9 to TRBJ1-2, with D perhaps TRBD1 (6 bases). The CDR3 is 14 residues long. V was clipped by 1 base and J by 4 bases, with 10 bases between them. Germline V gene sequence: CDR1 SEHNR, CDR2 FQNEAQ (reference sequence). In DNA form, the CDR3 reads TGTGCCAGCAGCTTAGAAGGCAGGGGCTATGGCTACACCTTC. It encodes CASSLEGRGYGYTF. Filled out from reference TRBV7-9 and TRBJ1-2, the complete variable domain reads DTGVSQNPRHKITKRGQNVTFRCDPISEHNRLYWYRQTLGQGPEFLTYFQNEAQLEKSRLLSDRFSAERPKGSFSTLEIQRTEQGDSAMYLCASSLEGRGYGYTFGSGTRLTVV.

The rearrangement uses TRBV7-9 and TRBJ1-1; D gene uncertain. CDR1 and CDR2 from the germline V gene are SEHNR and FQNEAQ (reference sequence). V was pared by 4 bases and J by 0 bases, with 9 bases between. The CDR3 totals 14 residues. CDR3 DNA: TGTGCCAGCAGCTCTTGGGCCATGAACACTGAAGCTTTCTTT. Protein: CASSSWAMNTEAFF.

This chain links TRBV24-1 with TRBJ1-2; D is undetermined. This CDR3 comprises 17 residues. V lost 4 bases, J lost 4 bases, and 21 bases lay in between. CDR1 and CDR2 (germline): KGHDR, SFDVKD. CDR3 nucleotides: TGTGCCACCAGTGACCCCATAACAGATCAACTAGGCTATGGCTACACCTTC. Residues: CATSDPITDQLGYGYTF.

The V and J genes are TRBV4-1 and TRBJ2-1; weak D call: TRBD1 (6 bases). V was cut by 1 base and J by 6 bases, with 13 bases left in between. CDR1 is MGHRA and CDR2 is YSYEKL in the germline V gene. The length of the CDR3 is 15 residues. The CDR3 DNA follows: TGCGCCAGCAGCCAAGTAAGGAACAGGGCCAATGAGCAGTTCTTC. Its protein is CASSQVRNRANEQFF.

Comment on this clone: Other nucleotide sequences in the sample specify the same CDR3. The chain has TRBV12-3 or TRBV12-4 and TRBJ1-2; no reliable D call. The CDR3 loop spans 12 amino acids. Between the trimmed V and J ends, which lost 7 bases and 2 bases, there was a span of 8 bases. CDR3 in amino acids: CASTGLNYGYTF. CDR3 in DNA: TGTGCCAGCACCGGACTGAACTATGGCTACACCTTC.

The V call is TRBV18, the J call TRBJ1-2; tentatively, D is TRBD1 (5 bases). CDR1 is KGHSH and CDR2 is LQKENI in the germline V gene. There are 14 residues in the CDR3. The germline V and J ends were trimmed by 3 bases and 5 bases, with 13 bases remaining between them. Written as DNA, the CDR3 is TGTGCCAGCTCACCGGGGCGGGAAGAGTATGGCTACACCTTC. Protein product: CASSPGREEYGYTF.

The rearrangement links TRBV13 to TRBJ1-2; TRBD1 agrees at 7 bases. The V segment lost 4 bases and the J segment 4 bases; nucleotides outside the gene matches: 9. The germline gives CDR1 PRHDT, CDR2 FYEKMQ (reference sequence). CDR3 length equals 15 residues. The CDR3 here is CASSYRTGGVYGYTF. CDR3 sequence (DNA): TGTGCCAGCAGCTATAGGACAGGAGGCGTCTATGGCTACACCTTC.

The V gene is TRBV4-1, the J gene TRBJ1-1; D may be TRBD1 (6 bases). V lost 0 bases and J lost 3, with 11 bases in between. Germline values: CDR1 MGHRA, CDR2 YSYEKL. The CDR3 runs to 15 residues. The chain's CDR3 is CASSQDSNRDTEAFF. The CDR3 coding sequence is TGCGCCAGCAGCCAAGACAGTAACAGGGACACTGAAGCTTTCTTT.

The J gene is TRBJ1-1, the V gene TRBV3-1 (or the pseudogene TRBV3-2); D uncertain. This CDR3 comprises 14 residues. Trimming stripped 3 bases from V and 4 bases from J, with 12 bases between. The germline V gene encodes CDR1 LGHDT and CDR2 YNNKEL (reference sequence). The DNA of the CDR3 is TGTGCCAGCAGCCACCCGGCGGGATTCACTGAAGCTTTCTTT. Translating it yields CASSHPAGFTEAFF.

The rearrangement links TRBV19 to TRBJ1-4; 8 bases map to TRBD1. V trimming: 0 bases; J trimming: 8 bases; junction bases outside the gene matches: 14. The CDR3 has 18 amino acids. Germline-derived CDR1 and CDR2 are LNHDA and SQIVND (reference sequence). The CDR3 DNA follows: TGTGCCAGTAGTATAGACCTCACATCAGGGGGCTTACGGGAAAAACTGTTTTTT. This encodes CASSIDLTSGGLREKLFF.

The CDR3 coding sequence is TGCGCCAGCAGCCTTACCGACAGGGTGGATGGCTACACCTTC. It is translated as CASSLTDRVDGYTF. The J gene is TRBJ1-2, the V gene TRBV5-1, with 7 bases identical to TRBD1. Germline CDR1 is SGHRS and CDR2 is YFSETQ. The J segment lost 6 bases and the V segment lost 4 bases, leaving 9 bases of the junction unmatched. The CDR3 has 14 residues.

CDR3 sequence reads: CASTLLFREGGYTF. The CDR3 DNA sequence: TGTGCCAGCACCCTTCTCTTCAGGGAGGGAGGCTACACCTTC. The chain carries TRBV6-5 and TRBJ1-2, with TRBD1 as a possible D gene (5 bases). With 7 bases removed from V and 8 bases from J, the gap between germline ends came to 20 bases. CDR3 size: 14 residues. The germline CDR1 and CDR2 sequences are MNHEY and SVGAGI.

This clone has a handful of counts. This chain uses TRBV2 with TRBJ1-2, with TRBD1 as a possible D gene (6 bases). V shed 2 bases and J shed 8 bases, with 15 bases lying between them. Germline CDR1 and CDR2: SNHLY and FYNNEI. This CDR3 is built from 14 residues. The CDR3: CASSETQGWNGYTF. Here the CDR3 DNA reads TGTGCCAGCAGTGAAACCCAGGGGTGGAACGGCTACACCTTC.

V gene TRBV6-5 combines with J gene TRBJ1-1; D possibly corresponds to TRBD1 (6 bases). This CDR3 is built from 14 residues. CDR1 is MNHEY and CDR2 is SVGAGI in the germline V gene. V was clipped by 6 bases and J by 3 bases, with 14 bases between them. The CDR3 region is CASSDKDSYTEAFF. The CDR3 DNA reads TGTGCCAGCAGCGATAAGGACAGCTACACTGAAGCTTTCTTT.